These 12 T cell receptor beta chains originate from one sample sequenced in a study of shared clonotypes between healthy human individuals (dated by TCRdb to about 2020). The library was built by means of the immunoSEQ multiplex PCR assay. TCRdb obtained this table from immuneACCESS and retained in-frame rearrangements with V and J assigned. These tables miss some clones; where compared with another copy, unresolved V genes account for less than half of the shortfall, and the remainder is unexplained. This sample gives about 2 million clones in total; approximately 95% of them show up just once. Roughly 1.2% of the sample rests with the top ten. For the CD8 naive samples, CD45RO-negative cells were positively selected for CCR7, yielding a CD45RA+CCR7+ population from which TemRA cells were excluded. Sequencing input: naive CD8+ T cells sorted from blood. The meaning of the sample's cell subset or site label: CD45RA+CCR7+. These receptors all come from a man aged 18 to 29 in good health.

This clone was found once. The CDR3 reads CSAELAEIYNEQFF. The CDR3 DNA sequence: TGCAGCGCGGAACTAGCGGAGATTTACAATGAGCAGTTCTTC. This sequence joins TRBV29-1 and TRBJ2-1, with 8 bases that match TRBD2. Germline V gene sequence: CDR1 SQVTM, CDR2 ANQGSEA. J lost 4 bases, V lost 7 bases, and 9 bases had no gene match. The CDR3 runs to 14 residues.

Worth noting for this clone: The sample has other DNA sequences that encode this CDR3 too. The rearrangement joins TRBV4-1 to TRBJ2-1; TRBD2 is a possible D gene (5 bases). V was pared by 1 base and J by 2 bases, with 9 bases between. The germline V gene encodes CDR1 MGHRA and CDR2 YSYEKL. The CDR3 extends over 15 amino acids. The CDR3 region has the DNA TGCGCCAGCAGCCAAGGACCGGGAACCTACAATGAGCAGTTCTTC. This codes for CASSQGPGTYNEQFF.

The gene calls are TRBV4-1 and TRBJ1-5, with D hard to call. Trimming shortened V by 1 base and J by 0 bases, and 7 bases separated the two germline ends. The CDR3 has 15 residues. Per germline, CDR1 MGHRA and CDR2 YSYEKL. The CDR3 reads CASSQVGSSNQPQHF. The CDR3 nucleotides are TGCGCCAGCAGCCAAGTGGGAAGTAGCAATCAGCCCCAGCATTTT.

The V and J genes are TRBV13 and TRBJ2-7, with 8 bases lining up with TRBD1. The CDR3 length is 16 residues. Germline CDR1 reads PRHDT; CDR2 reads FYEKMQ (reference sequence). V trimming: 5 bases; J trimming: 3 bases; junction bases outside the gene matches: 12. CDR3: CASSPPGQEMGYEQYF. In nucleotides, the CDR3 is TGTGCCAGCAGCCCGCCGGGACAGGAAATGGGCTACGAGCAGTACTTC.

The V gene is TRBV7-9, the J gene TRBJ2-7, with TRBD1 matching 9 bases. This CDR3 is built from 15 residues. CDR1 is SEHNR, CDR2 FQNEAQ, per germline (reference sequence). J lost 6 bases, V lost 0 bases, and 6 bases had no gene match. CDR3 nucleotide sequence: TGTGCCAGCAGCTTAGCGCTAGGACAGGGGACCGAGCAGTACTTC. Translation: CASSLALGQGTEQYF.

The gene calls are TRBV6-1 and TRBJ1-4; unclear D gene. CDR3 length: 16 amino acids. Deletions cut 1 base from V and 0 bases from J, with 9 bases between. In germline, CDR1 is MNHNS, CDR2 SASEGT. In nucleotides, the CDR3 is TGTGCCAGCAGTGAAGAGGGTACAGCAACTAATGAAAAACTGTTTTTT. Protein: CASSEEGTATNEKLFF.

This chain links TRBV5-1 with TRBJ2-1, with D perhaps given as TRBD1 or TRBD2 (6 bases each). Germline-derived CDR1 and CDR2 are SGHRS and YFSETQ. V was trimmed by 8 bases and J by 8 bases, leaving 23 bases between them. The CDR3 is 15 amino acids. CDR3 amino acids: CASNPGGLHPDEQFF. CDR3 nucleotide sequence: TGCGCCAGTAACCCCGGGGGCCTCCATCCCGATGAGCAGTTCTTC.

The chain links TRBV27 to TRBJ1-5, with no clear D. V was pared by 2 bases and J by 1 base, with 15 bases between. The germline CDR1 and CDR2 sequences are MNHEY and SMNVEV (reference sequence). The CDR3 runs 17 residues. The CDR3 is CASSLIGREPSNQPQHF. The CDR3 coding sequence is TGTGCCAGCAGTTTAATCGGGAGGGAGCCCAGCAATCAGCCCCAGCATTTT.

This sequence joins TRBV4-3 and TRBJ1-4, with no clear D. Trimming stripped 2 bases from V and 0 bases from J, with 7 bases between. Germline CDR1 and CDR2: LGHNA and YSLEER. The CDR3 runs to 15 residues. CDR3 sequence (DNA): TGCGCCAGCAGCCAACCCCCCCCAACTAATGAAAAACTGTTTTTT. Residues: CASSQPPPTNEKLFF.

V is TRBV28 and J is TRBJ1-3; a weak D match, TRBD1 (6 bases). From germline, CDR1 is MDHEN and CDR2 SYDVKM. The CDR3 is 16 amino acids. The ends were cut back, 6 bases at V and 0 bases at J, with 15 bases in the middle. The CDR3 here is CASSQKTGSSGNTIYF. The DNA of the CDR3 is TGTGCCAGCAGCCAGAAGACAGGCAGCTCTGGAAACACCATATATTTT.

The chain recombines TRBV19 with TRBJ2-1, with 11 bases fitting TRBD2. CDR3 length: 16 amino acids. The germline V gene has CDR1 LNHDA and CDR2 SQIVND (reference sequence). V was clipped by 5 bases and J by 7 bases; unmatched bases: 10. CDR3 DNA: TGTGCCAGTAGTCTATCAGGACTAGCGGGCAATAATGAGCAGTTCTTC. Amino acid sequence: CASSLSGLAGNNEQFF.

The V gene is TRBV2, the J gene TRBJ2-7; TRBD1 matches at 9 bases. The length of the CDR3 is 13 residues. V shed 8 bases, J shed 4 bases, and the junction held 6 bases outside the gene matches. Looked up from germline, CDR1 is SNHLY and CDR2 is FYNNEI. This chain's CDR3 is CASYGTGKYEQYF. Written as DNA, the CDR3 is TGTGCCAGCTACGGGACAGGGAAGTACGAGCAGTACTTC.